The present TCR beta chain was sequenced within a study of control samples from healthy donors and cancer patients. Germline lookup yields CDR1 MDHEN and CDR2 SYDVKM. CDR3 length: 14 residues. Trimming left V 2 bases short and J 9 bases short, with 16 bases between. The protocol was immunoSEQ multiplex PCR, while the TCRdb copy is restricted to in-frame clones and leaves out a portion. The repertoire has roughly 120,000 clones, roughly 91% of them found once; the top ten carry less than 3%. This receptor was identified in a woman in her 70s in good health. The J gene is TRBJ2-5, the V gene TRBV28; a possible D gene is TRBD2 (6 bases). Specimen: blood. This CDR3 is CASSLLAPPWAQYF. The CDR3 nucleotides are TGTGCCAGCAGTTTACTAGCGCCGCCTTGGGCCCAGTACTTC.